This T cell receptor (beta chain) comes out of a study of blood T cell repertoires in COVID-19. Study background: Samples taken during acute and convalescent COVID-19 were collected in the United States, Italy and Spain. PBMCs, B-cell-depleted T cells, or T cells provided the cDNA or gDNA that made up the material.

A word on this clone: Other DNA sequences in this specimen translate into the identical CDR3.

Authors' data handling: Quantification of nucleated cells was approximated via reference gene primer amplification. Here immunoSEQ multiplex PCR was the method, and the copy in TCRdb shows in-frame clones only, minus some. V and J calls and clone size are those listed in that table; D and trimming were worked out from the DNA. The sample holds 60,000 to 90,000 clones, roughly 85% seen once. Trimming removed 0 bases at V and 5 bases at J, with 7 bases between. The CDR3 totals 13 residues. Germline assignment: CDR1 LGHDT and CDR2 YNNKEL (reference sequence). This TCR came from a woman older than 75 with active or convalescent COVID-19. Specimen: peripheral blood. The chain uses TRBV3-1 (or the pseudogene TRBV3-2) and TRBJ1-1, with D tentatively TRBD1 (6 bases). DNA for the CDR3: TGTGCCAGCAGCCAAGATGGGACAACTGAAGCTTTCTTT. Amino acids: CASSQDGTTEAFF.